This T cell receptor beta chain derives from a study of T cells in tumors after PD-1 blockade. Across the study: Excluded were patients with checkpoint blockade, immunosuppressants, or radiotherapy or other anti-cancer therapy within 4 weeks. Patients received pembrolizumab 200 mg every 3 weeks or cemiplimab 350 mg every 2 weeks. Points from the study as a whole: Roughly two fifths of tumor TCR clonotypes were also found in blood.

In germline, CDR1 is SNHLY, CDR2 FYNNEI. This CDR3 contains 15 residues. The V and J ends lost 6 bases and 3 bases respectively, with 18 bases between them. With respect to this clone: Its antigen is still unknown.

TCRdb keeps only in-frame clones here, not all; method: immunoSEQ multiplex PCR. The table has around 21,000 clones, about 85% seen once. The starting material was PBMCs, obtained after anti-PD-1 therapy. This rearrangement joins TRBV2 to TRBJ2-7; weak D call: TRBD1 (6 bases). The receptor was isolated from a human donor with advanced basal cell or squamous cell carcinoma (not recorded which). CDR3 protein: CASRDTGWRNYEQYF. The CDR3, as DNA: TGTGCCAGCAGGGATACAGGGTGGCGTAACTACGAGCAGTACTTC.